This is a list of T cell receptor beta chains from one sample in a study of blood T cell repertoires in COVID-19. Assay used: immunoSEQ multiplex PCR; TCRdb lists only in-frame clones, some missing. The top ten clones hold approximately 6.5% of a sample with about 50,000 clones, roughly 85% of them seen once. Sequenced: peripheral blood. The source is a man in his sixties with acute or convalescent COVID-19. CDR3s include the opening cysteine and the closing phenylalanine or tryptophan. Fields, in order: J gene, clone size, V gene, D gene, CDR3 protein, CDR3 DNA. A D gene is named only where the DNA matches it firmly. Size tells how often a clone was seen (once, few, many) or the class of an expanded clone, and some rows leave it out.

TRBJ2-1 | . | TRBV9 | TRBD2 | CASSENGLAGGNEQFF | TGTGCCAGCAGCGAGAACGGGCTAGCGGGAGGGAATGAGCAGTTCTTC
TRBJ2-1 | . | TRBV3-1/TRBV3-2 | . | CASSQEISRYNEQFF | TGTGCCAGCAGCCAAGAAATTAGCCGCTACAATGAGCAGTTCTTC
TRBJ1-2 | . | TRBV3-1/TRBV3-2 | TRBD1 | CASSQPGTANYGYTF | TGTGCCAGCAGCCAACCCGGGACAGCTAACTATGGCTACACCTTC
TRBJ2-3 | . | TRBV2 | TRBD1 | CARGTGEADTQYF | TGTGCCAGGGGGACAGGGGAGGCGGATACGCAGTATTTT
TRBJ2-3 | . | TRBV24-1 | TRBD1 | CATSDATGVSTDTQYF | TGTGCCACCAGTGATGCCACAGGGGTCAGCACAGATACGCAGTATTTT
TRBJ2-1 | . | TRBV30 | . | CAWKSRGGLGGNEQFF | TGTGCCTGGAAGAGTCGCGGAGGCCTAGGTGGTAATGAGCAGTTCTTC
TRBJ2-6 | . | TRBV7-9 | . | CASSLSLGANVLTF | TGTGCCAGCAGCTTATCCCTTGGGGCCAACGTCCTGACTTTC
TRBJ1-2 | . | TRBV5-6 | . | CASSLVDSNPRDGYTF | TGTGCCAGCAGCTTGGTGGATTCGAACCCGAGGGATGGCTACACCTTC
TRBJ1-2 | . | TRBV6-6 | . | CASSPTGSYGYTF | TGTGCCAGCAGCCCCACAGGGTCCTATGGCTACACCTTC
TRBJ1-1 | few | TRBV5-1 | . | CASRHLRDFEAFF | TGCGCCAGCCGCCACCTTAGGGACTTCGAAGCTTTCTTT
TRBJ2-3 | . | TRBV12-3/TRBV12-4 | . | CASTTSGTDTQYF | TGTGCCAGCACAACTTCGGGGACAGATACGCAGTATTTT
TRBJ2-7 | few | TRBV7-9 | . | CASSLGSSTYEQYF | TGTGCCAGCAGCCTCGGGAGTTCCACCTACGAGCAGTACTTC
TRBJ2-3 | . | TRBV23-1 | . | CAYQGGRDGTDTQYF | TGCGCCTATCAGGGAGGAAGGGACGGCACAGATACGCAGTATTTT
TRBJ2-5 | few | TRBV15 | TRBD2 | CATSRGGLVFGLGETQYF | TGTGCCACCAGCAGAGGGGGACTAGTTTTCGGGTTGGGTGAGACCCAGTACTTC
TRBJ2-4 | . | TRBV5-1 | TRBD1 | CASSLRFKGALMDKNIQYF | TGCGCCAGCAGCTTGAGGTTCAAGGGGGCCTTGATGGACAAAAACATTCAGTACTTC
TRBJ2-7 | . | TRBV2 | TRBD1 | CASSAETGLRYEQYF | TGTGCCAGCAGTGCAGAGACAGGGCTCAGATACGAGCAGTACTTC
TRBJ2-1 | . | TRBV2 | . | CASSGGRGNEQFF | TGTGCCAGCAGTGGGGGTAGGGGCAATGAGCAGTTCTTC
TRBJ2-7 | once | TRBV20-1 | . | CSASSSTYEQYF | TGCAGTGCTAGTTCTAGCACCTACGAGCAGTACTTC
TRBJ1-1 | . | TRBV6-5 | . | CASSFTRSSEAFF | TGTGCCAGCAGTTTCACTCGATCGTCTGAAGCTTTCTTT
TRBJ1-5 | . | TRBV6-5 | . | CASSLDGAGVGAQHF | TGTGCCAGCAGTTTGGACGGAGCTGGGGTCGGGGCCCAGCATTTT
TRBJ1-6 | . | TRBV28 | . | CASGEYNSPLHF | TGTGCCTCGGGGGAATATAATTCACCCCTCCACTTT
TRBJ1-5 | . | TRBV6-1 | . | CASSGPGTEGVGSNQPQHF | TGTGCCAGCAGTGGACCGGGAACGGAGGGAGTTGGTAGCAATCAGCCCCAGCATTTT
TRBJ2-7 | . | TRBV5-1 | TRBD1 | CASSWYMTGLNEQYF | TGCGCCAGCAGCTGGTACATGACAGGGTTGAACGAGCAGTACTTC
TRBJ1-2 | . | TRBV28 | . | CASREASRLGYGYTF | TGTGCCAGCAGGGAGGCGTCCAGGCTAGGGTATGGCTACACCTTC
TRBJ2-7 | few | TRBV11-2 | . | CASSLSGLYEQYF | TGTGCCAGCAGCTTATCAGGACTCTACGAGCAGTACTTC
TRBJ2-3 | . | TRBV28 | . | CASSFGQGSDTQYF | TGTGCCAGCAGTTTTGGGCAGGGGTCAGATACGCAGTATTTT
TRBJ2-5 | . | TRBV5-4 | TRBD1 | CASSLNGQGQETQYF | TGTGCCAGCAGCTTGAACGGACAGGGCCAAGAGACCCAGTACTTC
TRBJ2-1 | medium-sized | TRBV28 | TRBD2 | CASSYPYGGITYNEQFF | TGTGCCAGCAGTTACCCGTACGGGGGGATAACCTACAATGAGCAGTTCTTC
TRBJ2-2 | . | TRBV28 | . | CASSSSTGELFF | TGTGCCAGCAGTTCATCCACCGGGGAGCTGTTTTTT
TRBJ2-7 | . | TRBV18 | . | CASSPSGDVGEQYF | TGTGCCAGCTCACCTTCGGGGGATGTGGGCGAGCAGTACTTC
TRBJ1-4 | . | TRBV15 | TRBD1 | CATSRPQGEKLFF | TGTGCCACCAGCAGGCCACAGGGGGAAAAACTGTTTTTT
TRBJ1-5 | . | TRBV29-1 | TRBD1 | CSVRTGSNQPQHF | TGCAGCGTTAGGACAGGAAGCAATCAGCCCCAGCATTTT
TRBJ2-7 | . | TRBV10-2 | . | CASSDFSGVPSYEQYF | TGCGCCAGCAGTGACTTCAGCGGCGTCCCTTCCTACGAGCAGTACTTC
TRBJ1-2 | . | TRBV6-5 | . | CASSRRALNYGYTF | TGTGCCAGCAGTCGTCGCGCCCTGAACTATGGCTACACCTTC